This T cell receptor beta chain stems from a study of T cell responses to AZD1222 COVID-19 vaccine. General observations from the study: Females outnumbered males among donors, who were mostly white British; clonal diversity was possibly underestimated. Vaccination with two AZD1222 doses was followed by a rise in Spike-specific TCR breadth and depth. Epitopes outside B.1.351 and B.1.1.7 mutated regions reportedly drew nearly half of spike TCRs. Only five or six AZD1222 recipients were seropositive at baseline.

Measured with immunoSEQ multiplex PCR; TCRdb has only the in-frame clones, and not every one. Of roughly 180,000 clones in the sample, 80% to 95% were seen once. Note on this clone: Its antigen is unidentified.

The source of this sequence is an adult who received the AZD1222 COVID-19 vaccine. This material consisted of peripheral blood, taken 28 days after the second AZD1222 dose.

CDR3 DNA sequence: TGTGCCAGCAGTTTAGAAGCCCTTTGGGGGAATGAGCAGTTCTTC. Translation: CASSLEALWGNEQFF. The rearrangement links TRBV27 to TRBJ2-1; D might be TRBD1 or TRBD2, each matching 5 bases. Germline CDR1 MNHEY, CDR2 SMNVEV (reference sequence). V dropped 2 bases and J dropped 7 bases, with 15 bases sitting between them. The CDR3 contains 15 residues.